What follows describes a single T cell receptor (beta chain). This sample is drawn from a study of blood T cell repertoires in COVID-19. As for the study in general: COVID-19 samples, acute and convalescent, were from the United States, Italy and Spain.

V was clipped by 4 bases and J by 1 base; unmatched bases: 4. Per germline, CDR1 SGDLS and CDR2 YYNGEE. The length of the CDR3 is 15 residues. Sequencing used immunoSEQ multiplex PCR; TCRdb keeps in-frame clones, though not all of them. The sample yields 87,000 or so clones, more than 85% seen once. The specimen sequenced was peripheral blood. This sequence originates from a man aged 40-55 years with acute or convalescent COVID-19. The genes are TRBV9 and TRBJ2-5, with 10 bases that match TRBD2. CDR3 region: CASSLLAGTQETQYF. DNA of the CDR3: TGTGCCAGCAGCCTACTAGCGGGGACCCAAGAGACCCAGTACTTC. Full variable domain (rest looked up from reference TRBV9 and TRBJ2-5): DSGVTQTPKHLITATGQRVTLRCSPRSGDLSVYWYQQSLDQGLQFLIQYYNGEERAKGNILERFSAQQFPDLHSELNLSSLELGDSALYFCASSLLAGTQETQYFGPGTRLLVL.